This TCR beta chain was recorded in a study of T cells in Graves' hyperthyroidism and ophthalmopathy. Trimming removed 5 bases at V and 2 bases at J, with 11 bases between. From germline, CDR1 is SEHNR and CDR2 FQNEAQ (reference sequence). The CDR3 spans 14 residues. RNA transcripts provided the source from which TCR beta CDR3 regions were amplified. First-round RT-PCR of the TCR CDR3 relied on the HTBI primer set. TCRdb used MiXCR to reprocess the multiplex PCR reads, holding one entry per CDR3 protein. The sample gives about 400,000 distinct CDR3 sequences, about 15% of which show up once; approximately 19% is in the top ten. The diagnoses drew upon clinical symptoms, serum thyroxine and TRAb, thyroid ultrasound and orbital computed tomography. Study-level points and caveats: Most thyroid-expanded clonotypes above 0.001 were also found in blood.

This clonotype was detected ten times or more. Its antigen is undetermined. Sequenced: blood. The rearrangement uses TRBV7-9 and TRBJ2-3; TRBD1 might be the D (6 bases). The receptor's source is a woman in her sixties or seventies with Graves' ophthalmopathy. The CDR3 protein is CASSARDITDTQYF. DNA of the CDR3: TGTGCCAGCAGCGCCAGGGACATCACAGATACGCAGTATTTT.